This TCR beta chain was identified in a study of T cell repertoires in cytomegalovirus infection (dated by TCRdb to between 2018 and 2020). About the investigation overall: Donor HLA type was relevant to the analysis, as public TCR beta signatures indicated carriage of CMV infection together with the matching HLA type. Results the study describes overall, beyond this receptor: In both this cohort and an independent cohort of 350 to 400 donors, the cumulative frequency of public TCR beta family members distinguished carriers of CMV infection plus the relevant HLA type. In the ex vivo response, HLA-C-restricted CMV-specific TCR beta clonotypes were dominant, and in two of eight donors the single most frequent clonotype came from this HLA-C-restricted group.

This sample was sequenced with an Illumina HiSeq 1500. Starting from the raw public reads, TCRdb applied fastp trimming at Q25, assembled clones with MiXCR and retained in-frame beta chains. One record per CDR3 amino acid sequence lists the most common genes and DNA. This sample is represented by more than 200,000 distinct CDR3 sequences; roughly 9.1% of them were singletons. The ten largest clonotypes hold roughly 16% of the sample. The CDR3 numbers 14 residues from cysteine through phenylalanine. Of the read, only the CDR3 DNA is kept; its 42 bases are in frame from base 1. The germline V gene (reference sequence) yields LNHDA for CDR1 and SQIVND for CDR2. Relative to germline, V is missing 6 bases and J is missing 9 bases, with 13 bases of the junction outside any gene match. The table lists this clonotype with many counts. What antigen it recognizes has not been identified. No base quality values were provided; no much bigger clone lies one nucleotide off.

The rearrangement joined TRBV19 to TRBJ2-7, with TRBD1 identical over 8 junction bases. The TCR sequence derives from a human donor in good health (CMV status not recorded). Some clones in this sample may be carry-over from other donors' samples. Sequencing was carried out using PBMCs. Here the CDR3 is given as CASSPPGTGLSQYF. The nucleotide sequence is TGTGCCAGTAGCCCCCCCGGGACAGGCCTTTCGCAGTACTTC. Here the CDR3 is joined to the reference TRBV19 and TRBJ2-7 genes, and the full variable domain is: DGGITQSPKYLFRKEGQNVTLSCEQNLNHDAMYWYRQDPGQGLRLIYYSQIVNDFQKGDIAEGYSVSREKKESFPLTVTSAQKNPTAFYLCASSPPGTGLSQYFGPGTRLTVT.